This T cell receptor beta chain was observed in a study of vaccination and CD4 T cells after COVID-19. Study background: The study drew post-COVID samples a median around 100 days after diagnosis (range 35 to 161). A CEFX pool, an HIV-1 Nef pool, or no peptide went to control cultures. The study, taken as a whole, reports: The great majority, 304 of 307 vaccine-specific clones, proved spike mono-reactive in convalescent patients.

Noted treatment: roughly 10-day PBMC culture with coronavirus spike peptide pools or control peptides (ViraFEST assay). The ViraFEST method relied on peptide pools to expand antigen-specific T cells, followed by TCR sequencing. Germline-derived CDR1 and CDR2 are SGHAT and FQNNGV. V lost 5 bases to trimming and J lost 6 bases; unmatched junction nucleotides: 19. The CDR3 runs 18 residues. Oncomine TCR Beta short-read sequencing was applied to DNA from cultured CD4+ T cells. TCRdb fed the PCR reads into MiXCR, producing one record per CDR3 protein. This table holds 7,600 or so distinct CDR3 sequences, under 25% found once. This clonotype was seen a few times. Its antigen is unknown.

This receptor was taken from a human donor who had recovered from COVID-19. The V call is TRBV11-2, the J call TRBJ2-1; 7 positions match TRBD2. This material consisted of CD4+ T cells from blood, cultured in vitro, taken after SARS-CoV-2 vaccination. CDR3 sequence reads: CASSLGGGGSTWVNEQFF. DNA for the CDR3: TGTGCCAGCAGCCTAGGTGGCGGGGGAAGTACGTGGGTCAATGAGCAGTTCTTC.